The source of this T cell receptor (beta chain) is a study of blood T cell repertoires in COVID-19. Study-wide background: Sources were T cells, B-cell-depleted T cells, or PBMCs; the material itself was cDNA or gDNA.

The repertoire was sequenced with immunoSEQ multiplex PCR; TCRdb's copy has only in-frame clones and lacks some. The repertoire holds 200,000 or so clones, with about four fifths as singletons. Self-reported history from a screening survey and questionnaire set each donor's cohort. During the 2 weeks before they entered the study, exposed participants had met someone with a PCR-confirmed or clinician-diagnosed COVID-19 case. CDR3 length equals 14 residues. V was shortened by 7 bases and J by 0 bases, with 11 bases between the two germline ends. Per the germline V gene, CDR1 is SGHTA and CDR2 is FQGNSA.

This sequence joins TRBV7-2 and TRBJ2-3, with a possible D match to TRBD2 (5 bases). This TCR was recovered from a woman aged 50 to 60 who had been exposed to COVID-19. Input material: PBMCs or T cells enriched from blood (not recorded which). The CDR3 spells CASKDSTSTDTQYF. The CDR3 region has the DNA TGTGCCAGCAAGGACTCCACGAGCACAGATACGCAGTATTTT.